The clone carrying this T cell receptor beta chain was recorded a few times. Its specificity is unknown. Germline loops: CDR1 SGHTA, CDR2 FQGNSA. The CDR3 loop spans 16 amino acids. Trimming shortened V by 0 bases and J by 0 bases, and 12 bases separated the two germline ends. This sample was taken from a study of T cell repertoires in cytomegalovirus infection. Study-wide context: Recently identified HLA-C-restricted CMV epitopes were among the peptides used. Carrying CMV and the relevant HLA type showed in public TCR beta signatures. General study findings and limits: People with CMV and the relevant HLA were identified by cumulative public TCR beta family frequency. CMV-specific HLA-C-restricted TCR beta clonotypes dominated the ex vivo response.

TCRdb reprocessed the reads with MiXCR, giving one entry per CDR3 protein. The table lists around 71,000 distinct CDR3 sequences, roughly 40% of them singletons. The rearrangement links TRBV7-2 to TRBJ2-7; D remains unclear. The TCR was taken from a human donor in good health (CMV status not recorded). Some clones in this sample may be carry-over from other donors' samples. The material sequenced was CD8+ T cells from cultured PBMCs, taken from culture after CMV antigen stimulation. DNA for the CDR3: TGTGCCAGCAGCTTAGCTAGGTCAGTCAACTCCTACGAGCAGTACTTC. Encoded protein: CASSLARSVNSYEQYF.